What follows are 14 T cell receptor beta chains derived from one specimen sequenced in a study of shared clonotypes between healthy human individuals. Measured with immunoSEQ multiplex PCR; TCRdb has only the in-frame clones, and not every one. The sample gives about 1 million clones, around 76% of which show up once; 1.4% to 1.5% is in the top ten. Sequenced sample: memory CD4+ T cells sorted from blood. Subset described: CD45RA-negative fraction. Every receptor here comes from a man aged 18 to 29 in good health.

This clone was found once. This chain joins TRBV7-8 and TRBJ1-2; D perhaps matches TRBD1 (6 bases). The CDR3 length is 14 residues. Trimming removed 5 bases at V and 8 bases at J, with 18 bases between. Germline lookup yields CDR1 SGHVS and CDR2 FQNEAQ. Here the CDR3 reads CASSPAGGAQGYTF. The CDR3 DNA follows: TGTGCCAGCAGCCCCGCCGGGGGGGCACAGGGCTACACCTTC.

This chain uses TRBV6-1 with TRBJ1-5, with D possibly being TRBD1 (5 bases). This CDR3 is 15 amino acids long. Germline lookup yields CDR1 MNHNS and CDR2 SASEGT. Between the trimmed V and J ends, which lost 6 bases and 5 bases, there was a span of 17 bases. The CDR3 nucleotides read TGTGCCAGCAGGGTCTCTTGGGGGGGGGATCAGCCCCAGCATTTT. Translation gives CASRVSWGGDQPQHF.

The chain joins TRBV10-3 to TRBJ1-6; D is perhaps TRBD1 (5 bases). This CDR3 spans 16 amino acids. Trimming pared 5 bases from V and 0 bases from J, leaving 11 bases between. Germline V gene data show CDR1 as ENHRY and CDR2 as SYGVKD. This CDR3 is CAISRDGSSYNSPLHF. CDR3 bases: TGTGCCATCAGTAGGGACGGGAGCTCCTATAATTCACCCCTCCACTTT.

This chain uses TRBV27 with TRBJ2-7, with a possible D match to TRBD1 (6 bases). Looked up from germline, CDR1 is MNHEY and CDR2 is SMNVEV (reference sequence). The CDR3 length is 14 residues. V gave up 3 bases and J gave up 2 bases, with 11 bases separating them. The CDR3 bases are TGTGCCAGCAGTTTCCGACAGGCCACCTACGAGCAGTACTTC. It specifies CASSFRQATYEQYF.

This clone has a handful of counts. The V gene is TRBV19, the J gene TRBJ1-1, with a tentative D call TRBD1 (5 bases). The CDR3 spans 14 residues. Germline loops: CDR1 LNHDA, CDR2 SQIVND (reference sequence). V gave up 3 bases and J gave up 5 bases, with 13 bases separating them. DNA of the CDR3: TGTGCCAGTAGTATGGTAAGAGGGGAGACTGAAGCTTTCTTT. It codes for CASSMVRGETEAFF.

The rearrangement uses TRBV25-1 and TRBJ2-3; 10 bases are shared with TRBD1. Germline CDR1 reads MGHDK; CDR2 reads SYGVNS. The CDR3 runs 13 residues. V trimming: 5 bases; J trimming: 7 bases; junction bases outside the gene matches: 3. For the CDR3, the DNA is TGTGCCAGCAGTTTGACAGGGGGCAATACGCAGTATTTT. Encoded protein: CASSLTGGNTQYF.

The chain is built from TRBV5-4 and TRBJ2-7; D is perhaps TRBD2 (6 bases). The CDR3 is 16 residues long. V lost 4 bases to trimming and J lost 4 bases, with 21 bases between them. Germline loops: CDR1 SGHNT, CDR2 YYREEE (reference sequence). The CDR3 protein is CASSLDRDSCGYEQYF. In DNA, the CDR3 is TGTGCCAGCAGCCTAGACCGGGACTCCTGTGGGTACGAGCAGTACTTC.

The J gene is TRBJ2-5, the V gene TRBV5-1, with D maybe TRBD2 (5 bases). Germline CDR1 and CDR2: SGHRS and YFSETQ. CDR3 size: 15 residues. The V end was cut by 4 bases, the J end by 1 base, with 14 bases between. CDR3 sequence (DNA): TGCGCCAGCAGCCCAACCGTGGGGAGCCAAGAGACCCAGTACTTC. As protein: CASSPTVGSQETQYF.

The chain joins TRBV10-3 to TRBJ1-2; no firm D call. The CDR3 loop spans 13 amino acids. The V gene lost 3 bases and the J gene lost 6 bases, with 11 bases spanning the gap. CDR1 is ENHRY and CDR2 is SYGVKD in the germline V gene. The CDR3 loop reads CAISDLQDNGYTF. Here the CDR3 DNA reads TGTGCCATCAGTGACCTACAAGATAATGGCTACACCTTC.

The CDR3: CTSSQEATGGCNQPQHF. The CDR3, as DNA: TGCACCAGCAGCCAAGAAGCGACAGGGGGATGCAATCAGCCCCAGCATTTT. The genes are TRBV1 and TRBJ1-5; TRBD1, as called in the table, went unchecked against the DNA. TRBV1 is a pseudogene segment. This CDR3 region has 17 residues.

This clone was seen just once. V usage is TRBV19 and J usage is TRBJ1-6; D perhaps matches TRBD1 (6 bases). Germline V gene lookup returns CDR1 LNHDA and CDR2 SQIVND (reference sequence). The CDR3 has 15 residues. Deletions cut 3 bases from V and 0 bases from J, with 6 bases between. The CDR3 DNA sequence: TGTGCCAGTAGTATGGACAGCTCCTATAATTCACCCCTCCACTTT. It is translated as CASSMDSSYNSPLHF.

This clone was observed a handful of times. The chain is built from TRBV29-1 and TRBJ1-1, with 10 bases matching TRBD1. The germline V gene encodes CDR1 SQVTM and CDR2 ANQGSEA. This CDR3 region has 12 residues. V was clipped by 7 bases and J by 9 bases; unmatched bases: 8. The CDR3 sequence is CSGQGARQKAFF. The CDR3 DNA is TGCAGCGGACAGGGGGCGAGGCAAAAAGCTTTCTTT.

The J gene is TRBJ2-3, the V gene TRBV7-2, with D possibly TRBD1 on 6 matching bases. Germline lookup yields CDR1 SGHTA and CDR2 FQGNSA. V was shortened by 4 bases and J by 5 bases, with 13 bases between the two germline ends. The CDR3 length is 14 residues. The CDR3 loop reads CASSSYFRGDTQYF. CDR3 bases: TGTGCCAGCAGCTCCTACTTCAGGGGAGATACGCAGTATTTT.

As regards this clone: The likely explanation is a read error, given a far larger clone one base away. This rearrangement joins TRBV9 to TRBJ2-5; 10 bases match TRBD2. The germline CDR1 and CDR2 sequences are SGDLS and YYNGEE. The CDR3 length is 15 residues. CDR3 sequence reads: CVSSASGGGGETQYF. The CDR3 DNA follows: TGTGTCAGCAGCGCTAGCGGGGGAGGAGGAGAGACCCAGTACTTC.